This TCR beta chain was retrieved from a study of blood T cell repertoires in COVID-19. Some clones are missing from TCRdb's copy, which holds only in-frame ones; the method was immunoSEQ multiplex PCR. The data contain some 160,000 clones, more than 65% of them singletons. The germline V and J ends were trimmed by 5 bases and 3 bases, with 20 bases remaining between them. There are 17 residues in the CDR3. Germline V gene data show CDR1 as LNHDA and CDR2 as SQIVND (reference sequence). The sequence was collected from a man aged 70 or older with active or convalescent COVID-19. Material: peripheral blood. The chain has TRBV19 and TRBJ1-5; TRBD1 is a possible D gene (6 bases). The CDR3 reads CASSSPQGRSYNQPQHF. CDR3 sequence (DNA): TGTGCCAGTAGTTCACCTCAGGGGCGGAGCTACAATCAGCCCCAGCATTTT.